This record looks at one T cell receptor (beta chain) sequence and its context. Its antigen remains unidentified. Preparation of the TCRbeta library involved a method that used unique molecular identifiers. MiXCR was run by TCRdb on the PCR reads, yielding one entry per CDR3 protein. The sample consists of a few hundred thousand distinct CDR3 sequences, around 15% of them appearing once. The record originates from a study of T-cell reconstitution after alpha-beta-depleted transplantation in children. Regarding the study as a whole: T-cell counts and diversity at one year following transplant were attributed mainly to newly produced T cells. The high TCRbeta diversity at day 60 in some patients came from surviving recipient T cells and thymic progenitors.

The length of the CDR3 is 16 residues. Germline loops: CDR1 LGHDT, CDR2 YNNKEL (reference sequence). V was clipped by 0 bases and J by 8 bases, with 17 bases between them. The rearrangement links TRBV3-1 to TRBJ2-1, with a weak D call TRBD2 (6 bases). The sequence was collected from a boy under two years old who had a stem cell transplant for Wiskott-Aldrich syndrome, so the T cells may come from the graft donor. Sequencing was performed on PBMCs, mostly from graft donor cells, taken 360 days after TCRalphabeta/CD19-depleted stem cell transplant. In nucleotides, the CDR3 is TGTGCCAGCAGCCAAGAATGGGGGGAAATGGGGTATGAGCAGTTCTTC. Residues: CASSQEWGEMGYEQFF.